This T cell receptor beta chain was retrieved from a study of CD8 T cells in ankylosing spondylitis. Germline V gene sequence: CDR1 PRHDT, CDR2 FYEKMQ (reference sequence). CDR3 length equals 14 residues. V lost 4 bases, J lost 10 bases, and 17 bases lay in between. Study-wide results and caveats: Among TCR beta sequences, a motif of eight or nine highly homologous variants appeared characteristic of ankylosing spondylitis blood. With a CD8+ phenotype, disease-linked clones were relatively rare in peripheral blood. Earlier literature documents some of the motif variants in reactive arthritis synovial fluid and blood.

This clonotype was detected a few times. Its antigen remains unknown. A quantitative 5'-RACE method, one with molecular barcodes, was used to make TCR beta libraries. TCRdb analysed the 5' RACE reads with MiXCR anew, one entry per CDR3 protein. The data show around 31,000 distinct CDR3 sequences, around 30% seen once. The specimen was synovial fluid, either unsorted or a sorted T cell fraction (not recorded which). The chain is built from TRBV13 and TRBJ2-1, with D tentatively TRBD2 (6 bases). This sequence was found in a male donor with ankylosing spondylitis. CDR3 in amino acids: CASSSLLSSAEQFF. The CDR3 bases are TGTGCCAGCAGCTCCCTCCTTTCTAGCGCAGAGCAGTTCTTC. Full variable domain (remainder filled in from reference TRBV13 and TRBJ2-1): AAGVIQSPRHLIKEKRETATLKCYPIPRHDTVYWYQQGPGQDPQFLISFYEKMQSDKGSIPDRFSAQQFSDYHSELNMSSLELGDSALYFCASSSLLSSAEQFFGPGTRLTVL.